This TCR beta chain was sequenced for a study of shared clonotypes between healthy human individuals. Per the study methods: For the immunoSEQ data, sequences were junction-only without quality scores, so filtering differed. Profiled with immunoSEQ multiplex PCR; TCRdb holds only in-frame clones, not every one. V, J and clone size reflect that table, while D and trimming were determined from the DNA. The sample shows some 2,100,000 clones, around 93% of them seen only once. Study findings and constraints: Non-shared clonotypes displayed generation probabilities falling below those of clonotypes present in all four donors.

Turning to this clone: Its antigen is unknown.

CD45RO-negative cells were positively selected for CCR7, leaving out terminally differentiated effector memory CD45RA+ cells. Donors included only healthy HIV-negative adults lacking recent acute infections or vaccinations. Each donor was a Caucasian adult residing in Nashville, Tennessee. Trimming left V 5 bases short and J 5 bases short, with 19 bases between. CDR3 length: 15 amino acids. Germline V gene sequence: CDR1 SGHTA, CDR2 FQGTGA. The chain is built from TRBV7-3 and TRBJ2-7; D is ambiguous. The TCR sequence derives from a man younger than 35 in good health. Some clones in this sample may be carry-over from other donors' samples. Sequencing used naive CD8+ T cells from PBMCs. The CDR3 reads CASSPGRLSRDEQYF. As DNA, the CDR3 is TGTGCCAGCAGCCCTGGACGTCTAAGCCGGGACGAGCAGTACTTC.